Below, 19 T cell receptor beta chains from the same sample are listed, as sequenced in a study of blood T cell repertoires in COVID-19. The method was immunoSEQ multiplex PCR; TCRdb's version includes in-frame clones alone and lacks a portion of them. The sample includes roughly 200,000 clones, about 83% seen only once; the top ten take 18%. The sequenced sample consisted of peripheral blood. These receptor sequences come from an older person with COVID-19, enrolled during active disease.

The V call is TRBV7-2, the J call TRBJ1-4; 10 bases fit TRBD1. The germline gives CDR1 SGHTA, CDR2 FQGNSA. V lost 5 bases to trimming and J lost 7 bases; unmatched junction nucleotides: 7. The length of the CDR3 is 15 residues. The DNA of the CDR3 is TGTGCCAGCAGCAAGGACAGGGGGTTTAGTGAAAAACTGTTTTTT. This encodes CASSKDRGFSEKLFF.

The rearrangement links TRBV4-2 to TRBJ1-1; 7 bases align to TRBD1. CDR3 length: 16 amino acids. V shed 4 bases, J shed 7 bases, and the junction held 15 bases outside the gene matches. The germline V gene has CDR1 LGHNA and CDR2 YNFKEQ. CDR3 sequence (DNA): TGTGCCAGCAGCCCTTTAGGGGCTGACAGGGAACGTGAAGCTTTCTTT. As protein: CASSPLGADREREAFF.

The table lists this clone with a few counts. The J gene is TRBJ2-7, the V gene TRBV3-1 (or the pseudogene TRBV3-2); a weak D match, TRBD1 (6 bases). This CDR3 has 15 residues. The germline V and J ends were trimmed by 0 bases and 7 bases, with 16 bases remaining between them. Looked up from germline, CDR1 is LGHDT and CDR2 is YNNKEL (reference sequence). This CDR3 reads CASSQDRDTCGEQYF. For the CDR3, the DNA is TGTGCCAGCAGCCAAGATAGGGACACCTGTGGGGAGCAGTACTTC.

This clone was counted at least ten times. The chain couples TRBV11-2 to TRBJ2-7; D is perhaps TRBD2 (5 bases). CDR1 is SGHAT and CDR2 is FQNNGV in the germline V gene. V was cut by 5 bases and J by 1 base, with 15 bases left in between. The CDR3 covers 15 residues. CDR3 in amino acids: CASSHVGEGSYEQYF. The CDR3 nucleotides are TGTGCCAGCAGCCATGTGGGAGAAGGTTCCTACGAGCAGTACTTC.

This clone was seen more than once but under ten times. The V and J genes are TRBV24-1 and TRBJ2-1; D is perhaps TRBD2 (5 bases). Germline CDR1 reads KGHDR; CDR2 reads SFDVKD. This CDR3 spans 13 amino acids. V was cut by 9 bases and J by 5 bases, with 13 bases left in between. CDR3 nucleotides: TGTGCCACCGGAAATAGCGTAGACAATGAGCAGTTCTTC. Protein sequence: CATGNSVDNEQFF.

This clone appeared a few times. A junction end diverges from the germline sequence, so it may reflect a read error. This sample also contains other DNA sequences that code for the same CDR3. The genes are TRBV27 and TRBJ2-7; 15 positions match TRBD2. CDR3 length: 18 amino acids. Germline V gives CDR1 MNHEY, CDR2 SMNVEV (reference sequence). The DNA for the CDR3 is TGTGCCAGCAGTTTATTCACGGGACTAGCGGGAGGCTCCCACGAGCAGTACTTC. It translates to CASSLFTGLAGGSHEQYF.

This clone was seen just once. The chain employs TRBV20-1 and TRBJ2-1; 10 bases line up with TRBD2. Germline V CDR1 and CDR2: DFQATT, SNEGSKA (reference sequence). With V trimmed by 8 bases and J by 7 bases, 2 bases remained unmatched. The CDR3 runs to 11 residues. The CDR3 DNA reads TGCAGTAGCGGGAGGGGAAATGAGCAGTTCTTC. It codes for CSSGRGNEQFF.

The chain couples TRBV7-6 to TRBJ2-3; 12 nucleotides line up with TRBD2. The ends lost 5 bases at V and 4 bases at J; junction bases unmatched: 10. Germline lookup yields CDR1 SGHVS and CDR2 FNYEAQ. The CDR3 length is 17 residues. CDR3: CASSNPLAGGRPDTQYF. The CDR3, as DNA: TGTGCCAGCAGCAACCCCCTAGCGGGGGGGCGTCCAGATACGCAGTATTTT.

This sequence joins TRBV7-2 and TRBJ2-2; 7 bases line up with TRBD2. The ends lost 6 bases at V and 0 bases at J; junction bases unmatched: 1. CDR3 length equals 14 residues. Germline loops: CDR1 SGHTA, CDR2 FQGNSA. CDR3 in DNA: TGTGCCAGCAGACGGGGGGCGAACACCGGGGAGCTGTTTTTT. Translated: CASRRGANTGELFF.

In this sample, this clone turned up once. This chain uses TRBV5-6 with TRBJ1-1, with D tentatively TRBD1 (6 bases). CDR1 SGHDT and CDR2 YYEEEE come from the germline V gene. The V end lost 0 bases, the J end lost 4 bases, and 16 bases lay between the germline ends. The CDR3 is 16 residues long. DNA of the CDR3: TGTGCCAGCAGCTTGGCCGCCCGGGGAGGGGGCACTGAAGCTTTCTTT. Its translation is CASSLAARGGGTEAFF.

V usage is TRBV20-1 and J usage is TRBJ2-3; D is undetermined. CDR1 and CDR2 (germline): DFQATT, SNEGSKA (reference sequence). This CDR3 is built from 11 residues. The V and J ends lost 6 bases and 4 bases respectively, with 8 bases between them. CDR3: CSAFPADTQYF. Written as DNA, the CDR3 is TGCAGTGCCTTCCCGGCAGATACGCAGTATTTT.

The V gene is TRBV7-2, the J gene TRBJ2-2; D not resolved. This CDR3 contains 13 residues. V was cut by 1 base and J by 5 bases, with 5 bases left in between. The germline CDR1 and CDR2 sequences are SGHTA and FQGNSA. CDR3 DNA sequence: TGTGCCAGCAGCTTAGGGCAGACCGGGGAGCTGTTTTTT. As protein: CASSLGQTGELFF. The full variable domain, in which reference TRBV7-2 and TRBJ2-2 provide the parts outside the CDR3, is GAGVSQSPSNKVTEKGKDVELRCDPISGHTALYWYRQSLGQGLEFLIYFQGNSAPDKSGLPSDRFSAERTGGSVSTLTIQRTQQEDSAVYLCASSLGQTGELFFGEGSRLTVL.

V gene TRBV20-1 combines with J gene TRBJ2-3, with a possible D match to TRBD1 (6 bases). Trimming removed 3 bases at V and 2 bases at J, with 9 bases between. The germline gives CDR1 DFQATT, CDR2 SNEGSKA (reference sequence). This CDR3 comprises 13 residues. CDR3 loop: CSASKGVTDTQYF. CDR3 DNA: TGCAGTGCTAGTAAGGGGGTCACAGATACGCAGTATTTT.

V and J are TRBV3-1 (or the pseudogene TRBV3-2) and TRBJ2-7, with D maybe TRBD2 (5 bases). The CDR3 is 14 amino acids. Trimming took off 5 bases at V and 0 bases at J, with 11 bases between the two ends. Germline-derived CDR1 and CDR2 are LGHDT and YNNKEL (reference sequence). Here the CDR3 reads CASSKRSTSYEQYF. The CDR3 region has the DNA TGTGCCAGCAGCAAGCGGAGTACCTCCTACGAGCAGTACTTC.

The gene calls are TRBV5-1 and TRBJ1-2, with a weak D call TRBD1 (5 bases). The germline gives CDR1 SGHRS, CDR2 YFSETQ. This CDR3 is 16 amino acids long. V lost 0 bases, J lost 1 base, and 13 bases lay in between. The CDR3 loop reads CASSLAGGADNYGYTF. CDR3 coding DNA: TGCGCCAGCAGCTTGGCTGGAGGGGCTGATAACTATGGCTACACCTTC.

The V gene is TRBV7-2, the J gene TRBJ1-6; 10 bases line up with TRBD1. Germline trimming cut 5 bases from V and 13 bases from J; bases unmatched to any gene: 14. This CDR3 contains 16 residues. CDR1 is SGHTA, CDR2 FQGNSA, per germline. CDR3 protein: CASSVGDRGLAHPLHF. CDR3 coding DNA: TGTGCCAGCAGCGTAGGGGACAGGGGATTAGCTCACCCCCTCCACTTT. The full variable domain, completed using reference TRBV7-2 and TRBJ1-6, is GAGVSQSPSNKVTEKGKDVELRCDPISGHTALYWYRQSLGQGLEFLIYFQGNSAPDKSGLPSDRFSAERTGGSVSTLTIQRTQQEDSAVYLCASSVGDRGLAHPLHFGNGTRLTVT.

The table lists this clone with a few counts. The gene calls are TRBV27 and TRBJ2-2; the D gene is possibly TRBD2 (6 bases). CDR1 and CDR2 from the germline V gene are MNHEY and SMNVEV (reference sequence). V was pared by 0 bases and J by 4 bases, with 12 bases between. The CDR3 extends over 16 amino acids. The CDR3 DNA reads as TGTGCCAGCAGTTTATCGCCGGGGGTGGCCACCGGGGAGCTGTTTTTT. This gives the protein CASSLSPGVATGELFF.

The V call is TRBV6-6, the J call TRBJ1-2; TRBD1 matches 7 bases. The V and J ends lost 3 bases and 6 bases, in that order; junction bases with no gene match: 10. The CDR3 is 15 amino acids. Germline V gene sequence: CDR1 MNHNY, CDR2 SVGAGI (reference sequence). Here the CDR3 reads CASSYRGTEGNGYTF. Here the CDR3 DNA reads TGTGCCAGCAGTTATCGGGGGACAGAGGGGAATGGCTACACCTTC.

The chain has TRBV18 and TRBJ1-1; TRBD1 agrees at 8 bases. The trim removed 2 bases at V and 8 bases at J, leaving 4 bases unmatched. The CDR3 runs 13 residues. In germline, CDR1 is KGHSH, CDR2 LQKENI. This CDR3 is CASSPGQGGEAFF. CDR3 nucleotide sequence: TGTGCCAGCTCACCAGGACAGGGTGGCGAAGCTTTCTTT.